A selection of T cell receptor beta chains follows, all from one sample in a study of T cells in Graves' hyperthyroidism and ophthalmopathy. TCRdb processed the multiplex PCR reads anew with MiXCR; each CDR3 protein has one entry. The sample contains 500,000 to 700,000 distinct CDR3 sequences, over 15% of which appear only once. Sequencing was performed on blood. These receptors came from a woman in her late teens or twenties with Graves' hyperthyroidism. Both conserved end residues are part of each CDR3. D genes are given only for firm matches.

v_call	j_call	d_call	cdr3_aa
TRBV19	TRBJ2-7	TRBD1	CASSMGVGTGSYEQYF
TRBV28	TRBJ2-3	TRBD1	CASSWDREGRTDTQYF
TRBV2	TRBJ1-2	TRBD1	CASSSRQGFNYGYTF
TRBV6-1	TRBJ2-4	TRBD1	CASSPGQVHGKNIQYF
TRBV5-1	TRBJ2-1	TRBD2	CASSSRRAGGNNEQFF
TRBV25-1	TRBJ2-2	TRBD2	CASSGLAGVNGELFF
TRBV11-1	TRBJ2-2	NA	CASSLSWQGNTGELFF
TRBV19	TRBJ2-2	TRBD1	CASSDPRTGANTGELFF
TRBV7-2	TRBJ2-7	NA	CASSLARGVLDEQYF
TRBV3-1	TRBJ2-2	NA	CASRWNYGELFF
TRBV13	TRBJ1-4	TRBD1	CASSLAAGGEANEKLFF
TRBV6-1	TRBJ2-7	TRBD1	CASSQNRGSPYEQYF
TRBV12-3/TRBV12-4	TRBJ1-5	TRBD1	CASSWGDRSINQPQHF
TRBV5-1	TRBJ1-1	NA	CASSYAGVGGSTEAFF
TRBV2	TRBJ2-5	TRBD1	CASIPGQGALLVRQETQYF
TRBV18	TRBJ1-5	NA	CASSLQGRPSNQPQHF
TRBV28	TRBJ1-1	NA	CASSLAVMNTEAFF
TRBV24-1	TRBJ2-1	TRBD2	CATSVMAGVNEQFF
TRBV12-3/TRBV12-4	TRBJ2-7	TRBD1	CASSSLRDSYEQYF
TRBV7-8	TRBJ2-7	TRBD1	CASSNQGQGGVEQYF
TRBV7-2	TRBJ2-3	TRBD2	CASSRRTSGRDTQYF
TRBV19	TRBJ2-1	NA	CASSKSRVSNSNEQFF
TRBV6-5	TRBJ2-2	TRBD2	CASSYPQTSGGNTGELFF